The sequence of this TCR beta chain was determined in a study of shared clonotypes between healthy human individuals. Study-wide results and limits: Generation probabilities were higher for clonotypes shared across all four sorted-subset donors than for unshared ones.

The table came from immunoSEQ multiplex PCR; TCRdb's copy has only in-frame clones and leaves some out. The sample lists a few million clones; 85% to 95% were seen once. This CDR3 spans 13 amino acids. Germline CDR1 and CDR2: MDHEN and SYDVKM. V shed 2 bases and J shed 5 bases, with 9 bases lying between them. To note about this clone: Its antigen is unknown.

The sequence was collected from a man between 18 and 29 years old in good health. Some clones in this sample may be carry-over from other donors' samples. The source material was naive CD4+ T cells from PBMCs. Subset in this sample: CD45RA+ positively selected. The rearrangement links TRBV28 to TRBJ2-5, with a tentative D call TRBD1 (5 bases). The CDR3 DNA is TGTGCCAGCAGTTTACCCAGGGCGGAGACCCAGTACTTC. This codes for CASSLPRAETQYF.